Each of the 19 T cell receptor beta chains below was sequenced from the same sample in a study of blood T cell repertoires in COVID-19. Libraries were prepared by immunoSEQ multiplex PCR; TCRdb keeps only in-frame clonotypes and omits some of them. The table records about 190,000 clones, 78% of them present only once. The sample comprised peripheral blood. All receptors come from an elderly woman with active or convalescent COVID-19.

This chain links TRBV7-9 with TRBJ2-1; TRBD2 matches at 10 bases. The CDR3 runs to 20 residues. Unmatched junction bases numbered 18, after V lost 7 bases and J lost 0 bases. CDR1 is SEHNR and CDR2 is FQNEAQ in the germline V gene (reference sequence). CDR3 residues: CASTTRGVGLARSSYNEQFF. The CDR3 region has the DNA TGTGCCAGCACCACGAGAGGGGTGGGACTAGCGAGGAGCTCCTACAATGAGCAGTTCTTC.

In its sample, this clone was seen a few times. The chain is built from TRBV6-5 and TRBJ2-7, with 9 positions matching TRBD1. V dropped 7 bases and J dropped 7; count of bases not matched to a gene: 11. Germline values: CDR1 MNHEY, CDR2 SVGAGI. There are 14 residues in the CDR3. The DNA of the CDR3 is TGTGCCAGCACCACCGGGACAGGGAGGTTGGAGCAGTACTTC. This translates into CASTTGTGRLEQYF.

The V gene is TRBV6-5, the J gene TRBJ1-2; TRBD1 is a possible D gene (5 bases). Trimming took 0 bases from V and 3 from J, leaving 11 bases between them. Germline V gene data show CDR1 as MNHEY and CDR2 as SVGAGI. This CDR3 comprises 15 residues. The CDR3 spells CASSYSLDRHYGYTF. The CDR3 nucleotides read TGTGCCAGCAGTTACTCCCTTGACAGACACTATGGCTACACCTTC.

The chain joins TRBV3-1 (or the pseudogene TRBV3-2) to TRBJ2-3, with 11 positions matching TRBD2. Trimming cost V 6 bases and J 4 bases; bases outside gene matches: 6. CDR3 length: 15 amino acids. Germline CDR1 reads LGHDT; CDR2 reads YNNKEL (reference sequence). The CDR3 DNA is TGTGCCAGCAGACCTAGCGGGGGGCGTGCAGATACGCAGTATTTT. Protein sequence: CASRPSGGRADTQYF.

The CDR3 DNA reads as TGTGCCAGCAGCTACGGGACTCAAGAGACCCAGTACTTC. Translation: CASSYGTQETQYF. This chain uses TRBV5-6 with TRBJ2-5; D perhaps matches TRBD2 (6 bases). CDR3 length: 13 amino acids. Deletions cut 3 bases from V and 2 bases from J, with 8 bases between. Germline CDR1 is SGHDT and CDR2 is YYEEEE.

This rearrangement joins TRBV7-9 to TRBJ2-7; TRBD1 agrees at 8 bases. This CDR3 has 14 amino acids. The V segment lost 5 bases and the J segment 3 bases; nucleotides outside the gene matches: 6. Germline lookup yields CDR1 SEHNR and CDR2 FQNEAQ (reference sequence). This chain's CDR3 is CASSPPGTGYEQYF. The CDR3 DNA sequence: TGTGCCAGCAGCCCGCCCGGGACAGGCTACGAGCAGTACTTC.

This clone has only one observation. Germline and junction disagree at one end, which may indicate a read error. This chain joins TRBV5-4 and TRBJ1-2; D is ambiguous. The CDR3 covers 14 residues. The V gene's germline CDR1 is SGHNT and CDR2 YYREEE (reference sequence). CDR3 coding DNA: TGTGCCAGCAGCCCCGACCCCGGGAACTACGGCTACACCTTC. It is translated as CASSPDPGNYGYTF.

This sequence joins TRBV4-3 and TRBJ2-7, with D possibly matching TRBD2 (6 bases). Germline lookup yields CDR1 LGHNA and CDR2 YSLEER. V lost 0 bases and J 6 bases, leaving 15 bases between the germline ends. The CDR3 sequence is 15 residues long. CDR3 sequence (DNA): TGCGCCAGCAGCCAAGATAGACTAGGTGTTGGCGAGCAGTACTTC. It encodes CASSQDRLGVGEQYF.

The rearrangement links TRBV9 to TRBJ1-5; a possible D gene is TRBD1 (6 bases). Germline V gives CDR1 SGDLS, CDR2 YYNGEE. Trimming pared 0 bases from V and 5 bases from J, leaving 9 bases between. The CDR3 is made up of 14 amino acids. The CDR3 DNA follows: TGTGCCAGCAGCGTAGGGGACACCTATCAGCCCCAGCATTTT. Its protein product is CASSVGDTYQPQHF. Based on the CDR3 plus reference TRBV9 and TRBJ1-5, the full variable domain is DSGVTQTPKHLITATGQRVTLRCSPRSGDLSVYWYQQSLDQGLQFLIQYYNGEERAKGNILERFSAQQFPDLHSELNLSSLELGDSALYFCASSVGDTYQPQHFGDGTRLSIL.

The V call is TRBV28, the J call TRBJ1-3; a possible D gene is TRBD1 (5 bases). The CDR3 runs to 15 residues. Trimming removed 2 bases from V and 4 bases from J, with 12 bases in between. Germline assignment: CDR1 MDHEN and CDR2 SYDVKM. The CDR3 here is CASSLQGGWGNTIYF. CDR3 in DNA: TGTGCCAGCAGTTTACAGGGAGGGTGGGGAAACACCATATATTTT.

This chain connects TRBV24-1 to TRBJ1-2, with D uncertain. Germline V CDR1 and CDR2: KGHDR, SFDVKD. This CDR3 has 12 amino acids. The V gene lost 5 bases and the J gene lost 6 bases, with 9 bases spanning the gap. This chain's CDR3 is CATSGEYDGYTF. The DNA of the CDR3 is TGTGCCACCAGTGGAGAGTATGATGGCTACACCTTC.

CDR3 nucleotide sequence: TGTGCCAGCAGTCGTGGAGAGTACAATGAGCAGTTCTTC. Its translation is CASSRGEYNEQFF. V is TRBV12-3 or TRBV12-4 and J is TRBJ2-1; D remains unclear. V was cut by 5 bases and J by 4 bases, with 9 bases left in between. CDR3 length: 13 residues.

This clone appeared a few times. This chain connects TRBV18 to TRBJ1-1; TRBD1 agrees at 7 bases. V trimming: 2 bases; J trimming: 6 bases; junction bases outside the gene matches: 6. The CDR3 spans 14 residues. Germline-derived CDR1 and CDR2 are KGHSH and LQKENI. The CDR3 region is CASSPTDRWAEAFF. The DNA for the CDR3 is TGTGCCAGCTCACCAACGGACAGGTGGGCTGAAGCTTTCTTT.

V usage is TRBV5-1 and J usage is TRBJ2-7; no clear D gene. Germline V lookup: CDR1 SGHRS, CDR2 YFSETQ. Trimming took off 3 bases at V and 7 bases at J, with 14 bases between the two ends. The CDR3 runs to 13 residues. CDR3 sequence reads: CASSWAGKDEQYF. DNA for the CDR3: TGCGCCAGCAGCTGGGCCGGAAAGGATGAGCAGTACTTC.

This chain joins TRBV3-1 (or the pseudogene TRBV3-2) and TRBJ2-3; 8 bases are a match to TRBD2. J lost 0 bases, V lost 4 bases, and 6 bases had no gene match. Germline assignment: CDR1 LGHDT and CDR2 YNNKEL (reference sequence). The length of the CDR3 is 16 residues. CDR3 protein: CASSRRRGASTDTQYF. Here the CDR3 DNA reads TGTGCCAGCAGCCGGCGGCGGGGGGCTAGCACAGATACGCAGTATTTT.

This clone occurred once. The chain employs TRBV7-9 and TRBJ2-5; a weak D match, TRBD2 (6 bases). The CDR3 loop spans 14 amino acids. Deletions cut 1 base from V and 4 bases from J, with 10 bases between. Germline V gene sequence: CDR1 SEHNR, CDR2 FQNEAQ (reference sequence). CDR3 bases: TGTGCCAGCAGCTTAGGGCCGGGGGTAGAGACCCAGTACTTC. Protein product: CASSLGPGVETQYF.

The rearrangement links TRBV6-2 or TRBV6-3 to TRBJ2-7; 7 nucleotides agree with TRBD1. The CDR3 is made up of 14 amino acids. V was clipped by 5 bases and J by 2 bases; unmatched bases: 6. Germline CDR1 reads MNHEY; CDR2 reads SVGEGT. The CDR3 here is CASSHTGDPYEQYF. CDR3 nucleotide sequence: TGTGCCAGCAGTCACACAGGGGATCCCTACGAGCAGTACTTC.

The chain links TRBV10-3 to TRBJ1-2; perhaps TRBD1 as D (6 bases). Trimming cost V 6 bases and J 6 bases, with 14 bases left between them. The CDR3 covers 13 residues. Germline assignment: CDR1 ENHRY and CDR2 SYGVKD. The chain's CDR3 is CAIRVRGGHGYTF. CDR3 bases: TGTGCCATCAGGGTGAGGGGGGGCCATGGCTACACCTTC.

The CDR3 sequence: CASSSPGSGGPNTGELFF. The CDR3 region has the DNA TGTGCCAGCAGTTCACCTGGGAGCGGGGGCCCGAACACCGGGGAGCTGTTTTTT. V and J are TRBV28 and TRBJ2-2, with TRBD2 identical over 8 bases. Germline values: CDR1 MDHEN, CDR2 SYDVKM. Trimming at V came to 4 bases and at J to 0 bases, leaving 10 bases not matched to a gene. The CDR3 has 18 residues.